One and the same sample provided the 24 T cell receptor beta chains below, sequenced in a study of Tregs in tolerant kidney transplant recipients. Generated by immunoSEQ multiplex PCR, the TCRdb table keeps only in-frame clones and is missing some. The repertoire holds 15,000 to 18,000 clones, around 94% seen once, with about an eighth in the top ten. Sequenced: CD8+ T cells from blood. These receptors came from a human donor in good health.

CDR3 amino acids: CASTPGPYNEQFF. For the CDR3, the DNA is TGTGCCAGCACCCCCGGGCCCTACAATGAGCAGTTCTTC. The chain carries TRBV6-6 and TRBJ2-1, with no clear D. V lost 7 bases to trimming and J lost 2 bases, with 9 bases between them. CDR1 and CDR2 (germline): MNHNY, SVGAGI (reference sequence). This CDR3 has 13 residues.

The rearrangement links TRBV6-5 to TRBJ2-7, with D hard to call. Deletions cut 6 bases from V and 2 bases from J, with 14 bases between. There are 14 residues in the CDR3. Germline CDR1 MNHEY, CDR2 SVGAGI. DNA of the CDR3: TGTGCCAGCAGAGATAGCTCCCCAACCTACGAGCAGTACTTC. Amino acid sequence: CASRDSSPTYEQYF.

The gene calls are TRBV5-5 and TRBJ2-5, with TRBD2 identical over 10 bases. CDR3 length: 15 residues. J was trimmed by 1 base and V by 4 bases; bases with no gene match: 4. Germline assignment: CDR1 SGHKS and CDR2 YYEKEE (reference sequence). DNA of the CDR3: TGTGCCAGCAGCCCGGGACTAGCGATCCAAGAGACCCAGTACTTC. Its translation: CASSPGLAIQETQYF.

The chain uses TRBV29-1 and TRBJ2-5; D possibly corresponds to TRBD1 (5 bases). Germline V gene data show CDR1 as SQVTM and CDR2 as ANQGSEA. The ends were cut back, 3 bases at V and 5 bases at J, with 16 bases in the middle. This CDR3 is 14 amino acids long. The CDR3 loop reads CSVDPQGSRETQYF. The CDR3 nucleotides read TGCAGCGTTGATCCCCAGGGTAGCCGGGAGACCCAGTACTTC.

This clone was recorded once. CDR3 sequence: CASSQGTGRENEKLFF. The CDR3 coding sequence is TGTGCCAGCAGCCAGGGGACAGGGAGGGAGAATGAAAAACTGTTTTTT. The rearrangement uses TRBV4-2 and TRBJ1-4, with 9 bases fitting TRBD1. V was clipped by 3 bases and J by 5 bases; unmatched bases: 7. The germline CDR1 and CDR2 sequences are LGHNA and YNFKEQ. This CDR3 spans 16 amino acids.

The chain uses TRBV7-2 and TRBJ2-7; D is perhaps TRBD1 or TRBD2 (6 bases each). Trimming shortened V by 5 bases and J by 4 bases, and 15 bases separated the two germline ends. The CDR3 has 14 amino acids. The germline V gene encodes CDR1 SGHTA and CDR2 FQGNSA. The chain's CDR3 is CASSVPGARYEQYF. As DNA, the CDR3 is TGTGCCAGCAGCGTGCCGGGGGCTCGTTACGAGCAGTACTTC.

The chain links TRBV10-3 to TRBJ2-3, with TRBD2 matching over 7 bases. J was trimmed by 3 bases and V by 8 bases; bases with no gene match: 8. CDR1 and CDR2 (germline): ENHRY, SYGVKD. The CDR3 totals 14 residues. The CDR3 DNA is TGTGCCATCGGGGGGGGAACCCAGACAGATACGCAGTATTTT. Translated, it gives CAIGGGTQTDTQYF.

This clone was detected once. This chain connects TRBV5-1 to TRBJ2-3; the D gene could be TRBD1 or TRBD2 (5 bases each). The CDR3 loop spans 16 amino acids. With 3 bases removed from V and 1 base from J, the gap between germline ends came to 15 bases. Germline CDR1 is SGHRS and CDR2 is YFSETQ. CDR3 coding DNA: TGCGCCAGCAGCTCAAGGGGCGGGCAGGGCACAGATACGCAGTATTTT. This gives the protein CASSSRGGQGTDTQYF.

The V gene is TRBV9, the J gene TRBJ2-2, with D hard to call. The germline V gene has CDR1 SGDLS and CDR2 YYNGEE. The CDR3 covers 12 residues. Trimming left V 4 bases short and J 2 bases short, with 3 bases between. This CDR3 is CASSPNTGELFF. In DNA, the CDR3 is TGTGCCAGCAGCCCTAACACCGGGGAGCTGTTTTTT.

This clone showed up just once. The chain recombines TRBV6-5 with TRBJ2-1; D may be TRBD1 or TRBD2 (5 bases each). CDR3 length: 15 amino acids. The V gene lost 0 bases and the J gene lost 5 bases, with 11 bases spanning the gap. Germline lookup yields CDR1 MNHEY and CDR2 SVGAGI. The CDR3: CASSYSIRGHNEQFF. In DNA form, the CDR3 reads TGTGCCAGCAGTTACTCGATCCGGGGCCACAATGAGCAGTTCTTC.

This chain's CDR3 is CASSPRTGTEAFF. The CDR3 coding sequence is TGTGCCAGCAGCCCCCGGACCGGCACTGAAGCTTTCTTT. V usage is TRBV7-6 and J usage is TRBJ1-1; no reliable D call. Germline CDR1 SGHVS, CDR2 FNYEAQ. The V end lost 5 bases, the J end lost 4 bases, and 11 bases lay between the germline ends. The CDR3 has 13 residues.

In its sample, this clone was seen once. This chain uses TRBV9 with TRBJ2-1, with unresolved D. The germline V gene encodes CDR1 SGDLS and CDR2 YYNGEE. The CDR3 has 13 residues. Trimming left V 2 bases short and J 13 bases short, with 16 bases between. The CDR3 reads CASSVRLERDQFF. In DNA, the CDR3 is TGTGCCAGCAGCGTTCGATTGGAGAGAGATCAGTTCTTC.

The rearrangement links TRBV11-2 to TRBJ2-7; TRBD2 might be the D (6 bases). The length of the CDR3 is 16 residues. The V end lost 1 base, the J end lost 0 bases, and 13 bases lay between the germline ends. Per germline, CDR1 SGHAT and CDR2 FQNNGV. The CDR3 is CASSLVSPGASYEQYF. The CDR3 DNA reads TGTGCCAGCAGCTTAGTCTCGCCGGGAGCCTCCTACGAGCAGTACTTC.

This rearrangement joins TRBV2 to TRBJ2-3, with 7 bases that match TRBD2. CDR1 and CDR2 (germline): SNHLY, FYNNEI. This CDR3 comprises 15 residues. Unmatched junction bases numbered 11, after V lost 9 bases and J lost 2 bases. The CDR3 DNA follows: TGTGCCAGAGCAAGGGTAGCGGGCTCCACAGATACGCAGTATTTT. Its protein is CARARVAGSTDTQYF.

This clone is labeled medium-sized. This rearrangement joins TRBV7-9 to TRBJ2-7; the D gene is possibly TRBD2 (6 bases). The germline V gene encodes CDR1 SEHNR and CDR2 FQNEAQ (reference sequence). This CDR3 has 15 residues. Deletions cut 2 bases from V and 3 bases from J, with 14 bases between. The CDR3 reads CASSLLGGGIYEQYF. In nucleotides, the CDR3 is TGTGCCAGCAGCTTATTAGGCGGAGGGATCTACGAGCAGTACTTC.

This sequence joins TRBV9 and TRBJ2-2, with D possibly TRBD2 on 6 matching bases. This CDR3 comprises 16 residues. CDR1 SGDLS and CDR2 YYNGEE come from the germline V gene. Deletions cut 2 bases from V and 4 bases from J, with 15 bases between. This chain's CDR3 is CASSVRDFPITGELFF. Written as DNA, the CDR3 is TGTGCCAGCAGCGTTCGGGACTTTCCTATCACCGGGGAGCTGTTTTTT.

The table lists this clone with a count of one. The chain is built from TRBV4-3 and TRBJ2-7; D may correspond to TRBD1 or TRBD2 (5 bases each). The germline CDR1 and CDR2 sequences are LGHNA and YSLEER. Trimming left V 0 bases short and J 4 bases short, with 13 bases between. CDR3 size: 15 residues. CDR3 amino acids: CASSQDQGDGYEQYF. Written as DNA, the CDR3 is TGCGCCAGCAGCCAAGATCAAGGGGACGGGTACGAGCAGTACTTC.

In its sample, this clone was seen once. Its ends do not fully match the called genes, so a read error is possible. The chain has TRBV29-1 and TRBJ2-5; possibly TRBD2 for D (5 bases). The CDR3 covers 12 residues. CDR1 and CDR2 (germline): SQVTM, ANQGSEA. CDR3 sequence: CSVPGLGWSRDF. CDR3 nucleotide sequence: TGCAGCGTTCCTGGACTGGGGTGGAGTCGGGACTTC.

V is TRBV30 and J is TRBJ1-1; no reliable D call. CDR1 is GTSNPN, CDR2 SVGIG, per germline (reference sequence). This CDR3 region has 14 residues. V was pared by 0 bases and J by 5 bases, with 13 bases between. The CDR3 loop reads CAWSVSRRRTEAFF. For the CDR3, the DNA is TGTGCCTGGAGTGTGAGCAGGCGGCGGACTGAAGCTTTCTTT.

This clone was observed a handful of times. This chain uses TRBV15 with TRBJ2-6, with D possibly TRBD1 on 6 matching bases. Germline CDR1 LNHNV, CDR2 YYDKDF (reference sequence). This CDR3 region has 16 residues. Between the trimmed V and J ends, which lost 6 bases and 0 bases, there was a span of 12 bases. For the CDR3, the DNA is TGTGCCACCAGTCGAGGGGGATTCTCTGGGGCCAACGTCCTGACTTTC. The encoded protein is CATSRGGFSGANVLTF.

In regard to this clone: The junction departs from germline at one end; a sequencing error may be responsible. This sequence joins TRBV4-1 and TRBJ2-1; 8 bases fit TRBD2. The CDR3 sequence is 13 residues long. Germline V CDR1 and CDR2: MGHRA, YSYEKL. The CDR3 reads CAGSGSGVYEQFF. The DNA of the CDR3 is TGCGCCGGCAGCGGTAGCGGGGTGTATGAGCAGTTCTTC.

V gene TRBV4-3 combines with J gene TRBJ2-1; the D gene could be TRBD1 or TRBD2 (5 bases each). The germline V gene has CDR1 LGHNA and CDR2 YSLEER. The CDR3 has 14 residues. Trimming removed 4 bases at V and 7 bases at J, with 14 bases between. The CDR3 nucleotides read TGCGCCAGCAGCCGGCCCGGGACCGCGAATGAGCAGTTCTTC. This codes for CASSRPGTANEQFF.

The chain couples TRBV29-1 to TRBJ1-2; 8 nucleotides agree with TRBD1. The V gene's germline CDR1 is SQVTM and CDR2 ANQGSEA. This CDR3 is built from 11 residues. J lost 6 bases, V lost 6 bases, and 3 bases had no gene match. This CDR3 is CSVDRGDGYTF. CDR3 coding DNA: TGCAGCGTCGACAGGGGAGATGGCTACACCTTC.

J is TRBJ1-5 and V is TRBV19; D possibly corresponds to TRBD1 (6 bases). This CDR3 region has 15 residues. The germline V gene has CDR1 LNHDA and CDR2 SQIVND (reference sequence). Between the trimmed V and J ends, which lost 4 bases and 5 bases, there was a span of 15 bases. This chain's CDR3 is CASSKGARGDQPQHF. The CDR3 DNA reads TGTGCCAGTAGTAAAGGGGCCAGGGGAGATCAGCCCCAGCATTTT. Full variable domain (rest looked up from reference TRBV19 and TRBJ1-5): DGGITQSPKYLFRKEGQNVTLSCEQNLNHDAMYWYRQDPGQGLRLIYYSQIVNDFQKGDIAEGYSVSREKKESFPLTVTSAQKNPTAFYLCASSKGARGDQPQHFGDGTRLSIL.